This T cell receptor beta chain was sequenced in a study of beta chain features in type 1 diabetes. Whole-study context: The samples had 90 million to 130 million sorted cells examined in all. Broader study findings: Whatever favoring of shorter templates PCR might show would apply equally to patients and controls.

Sequencing targeted expressed TCRB transcripts, as all isolated RNA had been reverse transcribed. Clones were sequenced by immunoSEQ multiplex PCR, and TCRdb holds only the in-frame ones, with some missing. The profile shows about 240,000 clones, 27% of them singletons. The V gene end was trimmed by 3 bases and the J gene end by 0 bases; junction bases not matched to a gene: 9. Germline V CDR1 and CDR2: GTSNPN, SVGIG (reference sequence). This CDR3 contains 16 residues. Remarks on this clone: Its matching antigen is unknown.

Sequenced: central memory CD4+ T cells from blood. The receptor comes from a man under 40 in good health. This chain connects TRBV30 to TRBJ2-7; 9 bases are a match to TRBD1. Here the CDR3 DNA reads TGTGCCTGGAGCTGGGGACAGGGAAAATCCTCCTACGAGCAGTACTTC. Translation: CAWSWGQGKSSYEQYF. Using reference TRBV30 and TRBJ2-7 for the parts outside the CDR3, the full variable domain is SQTIHQWPATLVQPVGSPLSLECTVEGTSNPNLYWYRQAAGRGLQLLFYSVGIGQISSEVPQNLSASRPQDRQFILSSKKLLLSDSGFYLCAWSWGQGKSSYEQYFGPGTRLTVT.